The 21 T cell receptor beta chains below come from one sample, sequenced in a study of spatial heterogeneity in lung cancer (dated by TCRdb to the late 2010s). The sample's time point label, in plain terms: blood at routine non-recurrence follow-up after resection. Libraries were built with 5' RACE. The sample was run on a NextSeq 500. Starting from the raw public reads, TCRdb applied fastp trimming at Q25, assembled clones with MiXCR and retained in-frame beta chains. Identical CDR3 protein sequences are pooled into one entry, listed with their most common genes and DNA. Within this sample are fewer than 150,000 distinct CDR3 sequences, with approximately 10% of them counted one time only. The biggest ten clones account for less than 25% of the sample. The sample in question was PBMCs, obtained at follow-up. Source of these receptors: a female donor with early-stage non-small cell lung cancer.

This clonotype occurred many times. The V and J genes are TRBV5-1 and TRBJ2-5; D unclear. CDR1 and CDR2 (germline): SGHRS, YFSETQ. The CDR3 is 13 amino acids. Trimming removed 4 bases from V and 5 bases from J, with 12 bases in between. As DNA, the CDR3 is TGCGCCAGCAGCCTTGGGGATGTGGAGACCCAGTACTTC. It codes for CASSLGDVETQYF.

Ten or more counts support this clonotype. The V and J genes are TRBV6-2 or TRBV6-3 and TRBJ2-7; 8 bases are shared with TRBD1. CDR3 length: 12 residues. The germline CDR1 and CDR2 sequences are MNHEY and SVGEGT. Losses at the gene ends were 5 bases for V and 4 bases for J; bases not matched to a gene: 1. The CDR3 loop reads CASSRQGYEQYV. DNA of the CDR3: TGTGCCAGCAGTCGACAGGGGTACGAGCAGTACGTC.

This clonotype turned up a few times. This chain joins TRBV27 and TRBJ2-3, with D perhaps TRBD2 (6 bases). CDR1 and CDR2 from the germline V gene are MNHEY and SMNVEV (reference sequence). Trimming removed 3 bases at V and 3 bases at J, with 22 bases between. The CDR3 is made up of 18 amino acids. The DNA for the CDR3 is TGTGCCAGCAGTTTTTTTAGCGGAAGAGCAGTACCGACAGATACGCAGTATTTT. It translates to CASSFFSGRAVPTDTQYF.

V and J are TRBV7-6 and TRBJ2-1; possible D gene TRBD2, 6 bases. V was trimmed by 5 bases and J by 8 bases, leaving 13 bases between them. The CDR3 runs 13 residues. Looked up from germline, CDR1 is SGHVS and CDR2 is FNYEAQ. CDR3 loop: CASSPTGDDEQFF. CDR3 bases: TGTGCCAGCAGCCCTACGGGGGACGATGAGCAGTTCTTC.

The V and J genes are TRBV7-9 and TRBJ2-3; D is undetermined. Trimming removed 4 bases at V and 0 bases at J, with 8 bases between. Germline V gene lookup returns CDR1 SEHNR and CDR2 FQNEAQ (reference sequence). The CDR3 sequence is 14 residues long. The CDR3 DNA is TGTGCCAGCAGCTCCCATACTAGCACAGATACGCAGTATTTT. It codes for CASSSHTSTDTQYF.

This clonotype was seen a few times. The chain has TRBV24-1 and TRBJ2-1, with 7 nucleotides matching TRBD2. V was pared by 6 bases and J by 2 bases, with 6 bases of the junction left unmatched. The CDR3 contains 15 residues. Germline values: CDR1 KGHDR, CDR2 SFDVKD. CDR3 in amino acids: CATSLGLAAYNEQFF. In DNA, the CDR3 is TGTGCCACCAGTTTAGGCCTAGCGGCCTACAATGAGCAGTTCTTC.

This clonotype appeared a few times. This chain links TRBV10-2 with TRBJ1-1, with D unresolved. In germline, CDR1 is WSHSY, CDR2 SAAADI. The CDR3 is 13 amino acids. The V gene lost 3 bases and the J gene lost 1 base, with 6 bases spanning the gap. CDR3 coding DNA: TGCGCCAGCAGTGATTATAAGAACACTGAAGCTTTCTTT. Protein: CASSDYKNTEAFF.

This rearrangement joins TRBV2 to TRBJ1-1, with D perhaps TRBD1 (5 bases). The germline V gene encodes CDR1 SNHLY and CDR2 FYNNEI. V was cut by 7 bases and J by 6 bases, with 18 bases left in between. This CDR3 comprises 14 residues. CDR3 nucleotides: TGTGCCAGCACCCCGGGACGGTCGATGTCTGAAGCTTTCTTT. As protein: CASTPGRSMSEAFF. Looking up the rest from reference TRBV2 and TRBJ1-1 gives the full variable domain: EPEVTQTPSHQVTQMGQEVILRCVPISNHLYFYWYRQILGQKVEFLVSFYNNEISEKSEIFDDQFSVERPDGSNFTLKIRSTKLEDSAMYFCASTPGRSMSEAFFGQGTRLTVV.

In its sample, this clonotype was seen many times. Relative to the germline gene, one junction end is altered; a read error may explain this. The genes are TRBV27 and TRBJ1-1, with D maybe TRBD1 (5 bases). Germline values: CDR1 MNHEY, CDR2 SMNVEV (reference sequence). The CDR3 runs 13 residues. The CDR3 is CTSSLTGPLEAFF. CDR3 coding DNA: TGCACCAGCAGTTTGACGGGGCCCCTTGAAGCTTTCTTT.

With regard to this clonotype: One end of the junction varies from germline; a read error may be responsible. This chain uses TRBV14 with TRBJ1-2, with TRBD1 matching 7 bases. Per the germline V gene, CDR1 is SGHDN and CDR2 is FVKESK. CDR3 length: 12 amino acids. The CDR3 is CASSLTGFGCTF. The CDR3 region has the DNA TGTGCCAGCAGCCTGACAGGGTTTGGCTGCACCTTC.

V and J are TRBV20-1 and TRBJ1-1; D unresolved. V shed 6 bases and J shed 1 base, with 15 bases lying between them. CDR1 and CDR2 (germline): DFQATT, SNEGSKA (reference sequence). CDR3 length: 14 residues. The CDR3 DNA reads TGCAGTGCAAATCACCTGGACGGGAACACTGAAGCTTTCTTT. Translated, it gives CSANHLDGNTEAFF.

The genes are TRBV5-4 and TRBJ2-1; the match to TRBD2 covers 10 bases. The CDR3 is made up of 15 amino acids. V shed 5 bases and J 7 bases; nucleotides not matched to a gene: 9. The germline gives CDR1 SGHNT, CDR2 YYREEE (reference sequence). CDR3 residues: CASSSSGRAGNEQFF. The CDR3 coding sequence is TGTGCCAGCAGTTCCAGCGGGAGGGCCGGGAATGAGCAGTTCTTC.

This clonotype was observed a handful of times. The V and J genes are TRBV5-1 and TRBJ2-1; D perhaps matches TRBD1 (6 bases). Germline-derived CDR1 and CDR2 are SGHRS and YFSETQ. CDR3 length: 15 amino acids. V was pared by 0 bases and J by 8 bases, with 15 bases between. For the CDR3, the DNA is TGCGCCAGCAGCTTGGATACAGGGTTTAAGGATGAGCAGTTCTTC. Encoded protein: CASSLDTGFKDEQFF.

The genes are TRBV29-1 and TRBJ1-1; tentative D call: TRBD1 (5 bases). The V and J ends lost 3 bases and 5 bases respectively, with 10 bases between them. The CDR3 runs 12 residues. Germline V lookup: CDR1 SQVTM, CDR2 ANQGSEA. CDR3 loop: CSVERGGTEAFF. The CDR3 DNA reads TGCAGCGTTGAGCGCGGGGGGACTGAAGCTTTCTTT.

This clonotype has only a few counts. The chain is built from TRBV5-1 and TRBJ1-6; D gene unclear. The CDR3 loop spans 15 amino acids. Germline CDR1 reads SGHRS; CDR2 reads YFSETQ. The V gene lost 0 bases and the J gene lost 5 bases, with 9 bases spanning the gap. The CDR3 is CASSLETADNSPLHF. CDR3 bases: TGCGCCAGCAGCTTGGAAACAGCTGATAATTCACCCCTCCACTTT.

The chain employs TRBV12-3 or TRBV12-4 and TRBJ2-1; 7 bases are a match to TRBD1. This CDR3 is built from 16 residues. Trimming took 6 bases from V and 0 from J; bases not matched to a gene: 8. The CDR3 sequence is CASRLTGTSSYNEQFF. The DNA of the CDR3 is TGTGCCAGCAGGCTGACAGGGACGAGCTCCTACAATGAGCAGTTCTTC.

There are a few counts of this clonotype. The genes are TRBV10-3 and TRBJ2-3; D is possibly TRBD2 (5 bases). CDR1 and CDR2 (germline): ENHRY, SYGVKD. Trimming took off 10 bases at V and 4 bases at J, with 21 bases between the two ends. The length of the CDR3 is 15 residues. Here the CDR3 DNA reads TGTGCCACCTATCGTCGGTCCGGACTCCCAGATACGCAGTATTTT. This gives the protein CATYRRSGLPDTQYF.

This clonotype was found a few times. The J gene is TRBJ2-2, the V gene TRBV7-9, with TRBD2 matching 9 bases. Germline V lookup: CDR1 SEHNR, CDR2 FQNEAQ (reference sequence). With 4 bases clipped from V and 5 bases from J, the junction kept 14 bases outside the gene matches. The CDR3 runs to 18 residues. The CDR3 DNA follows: TGTGCCAGCAGCTCCCCCACCGGCGGGAGGGAGTCGACCGGGGAGCTGTTTTTT. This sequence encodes CASSSPTGGRESTGELFF.

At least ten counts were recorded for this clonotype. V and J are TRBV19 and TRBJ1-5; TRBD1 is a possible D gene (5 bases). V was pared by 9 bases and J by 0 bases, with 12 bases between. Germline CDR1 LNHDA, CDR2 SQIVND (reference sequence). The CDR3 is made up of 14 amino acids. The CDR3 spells CASKLTVSNQPQHF. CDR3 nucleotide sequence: TGTGCCAGCAAACTGACAGTTAGCAATCAGCCCCAGCATTTT.

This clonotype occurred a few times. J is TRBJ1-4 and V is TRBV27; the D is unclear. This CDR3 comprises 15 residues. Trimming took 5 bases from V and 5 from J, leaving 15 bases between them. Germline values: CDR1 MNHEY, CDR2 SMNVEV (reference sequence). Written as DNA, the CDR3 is TGTGCCAGCAGTCTTGGACGGAGGCCGAATGAAAAACTGTTTTTT. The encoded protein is CASSLGRRPNEKLFF.

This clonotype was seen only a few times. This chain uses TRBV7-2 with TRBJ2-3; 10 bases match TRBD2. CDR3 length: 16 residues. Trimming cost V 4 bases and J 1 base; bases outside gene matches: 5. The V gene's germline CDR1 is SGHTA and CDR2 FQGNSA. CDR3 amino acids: CASSSSLAGGTDTQYF. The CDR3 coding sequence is TGTGCCAGCAGCTCGTCCCTAGCGGGAGGCACAGATACGCAGTATTTT.